This entry lists 19 T cell receptor beta chains sequenced from one sample in a study of T cell clusters in autoimmune cytopenias. TRB rearrangements were amplified by touch-down multiplex PCR with mixed TRB-A/B primers. TCRdb re-called the multiplex PCR reads and shows each CDR3 protein once, DNA omitted. The sample data list 14,000 to 15,000 distinct CDR3 sequences. Each sample's input was around 250 ng genomic DNA, 38,000 or so genome equivalents. The same data also went into a second study, on T cell repertoires in aging, cancer and after chemotherapy.

Sequenced sample: peripheral blood. Every receptor here comes from a human donor in good health.

CDR3 sequence reads: CAGSLRREMYNEQFF. The V call is TRBV5-4, the J call TRBJ2-1; TCRdb lists TRBD2, though no DNA is available to test this call. CDR3 length: 15 amino acids. Germline V CDR1 and CDR2: SGHNT, YYREEE (reference sequence).

The V call is TRBV19, the J call TRBJ2-5; TCRdb designates TRBD2, a call that cannot be tested without DNA. CDR1 is LNHDA, CDR2 SQIVND, per germline (reference sequence). There are 16 residues in the CDR3. The CDR3 region is CASSLLPGANGETQYF.

The chain links TRBV12-3 or TRBV12-4 to TRBJ2-2; TCRdb selects TRBD1, and the lack of DNA leaves this call unchecked. CDR3 length: 14 residues. This chain's CDR3 is CASSLGVGVGELFF.

V gene TRBV30 combines with J gene TRBJ1-5. CDR3 length: 12 amino acids. The germline V gene encodes CDR1 GTSNPN and CDR2 SVGIG (reference sequence). The CDR3 sequence is CAWSKPYQPQHF.

The chain is built from TRBV6-5 and TRBJ1-2; the TRBD1 assignment by TCRdb is unverifiable without DNA. Germline V lookup: CDR1 MNHEY, CDR2 SVGAGI. The CDR3 contains 17 residues. CDR3 protein: CASSLFPTTGDSRGYTF.

The chain joins TRBV12-3 or TRBV12-4 to TRBJ1-6. The CDR3 runs 14 residues. The CDR3 is CASSFTVGDSPLHF.

CDR3 amino acids: CASSQLAGSSYNEQFF. The rearrangement joins TRBV14 to TRBJ2-1; TCRdb indicates TRBD2, and absent DNA this call remains unverified. This CDR3 is 16 amino acids long. Germline assignment: CDR1 SGHDN and CDR2 FVKESK.

The CDR3 spells CSASGAGPLTLNTEAFF. The V and J genes are TRBV29-1 and TRBJ1-1. Per the germline V gene, CDR1 is SQVTM and CDR2 is ANQGSEA. This CDR3 has 17 amino acids.

The rearrangement joins TRBV6-5 to TRBJ2-7. Germline CDR1 and CDR2: MNHEY and SVGAGI. The CDR3 runs to 13 residues. CDR3 amino acids: CASSYTDGYEQYF.

The chain has TRBV7-2 and TRBJ2-1; TCRdb designates TRBD1, a call that cannot be tested without DNA. The germline V gene has CDR1 SGHTA and CDR2 FQGNSA. This CDR3 has 15 amino acids. CDR3: CASSLTGLSREEQFF. The variable domain in full, with the rest retrieved from reference TRBV7-2 and TRBJ2-1, is GAGVSQSPSNKVTEKGKDVELRCDPISGHTALYWYRQSLGQGLEFLIYFQGNSAPDKSGLPSDRFSAERTGGSVSTLTIQRTQQEDSAVYLCASSLTGLSREEQFFGPGTRLTVL.

The chain carries TRBV7-6 and TRBJ1-4; TCRdb's assignment of TRBD1 cannot be checked, as there is no DNA. CDR3 length: 14 residues. Germline V gene data show CDR1 as SGHVS and CDR2 as FNYEAQ. The chain's CDR3 is CASSSSVGGEKLFF.

The chain has TRBV6-2 or TRBV6-3 and TRBJ2-7; TCRdb outputs TRBD1, but without DNA this stays unchecked. Germline V CDR1 and CDR2: MNHEY, SVGEGT. The CDR3 is made up of 15 amino acids. The CDR3 sequence: CASSPRGWTGGEQYF.

This rearrangement joins TRBV27 to TRBJ2-5; the D call from TCRdb, TRBD2, cannot be confirmed without DNA. Germline CDR1 MNHEY, CDR2 SMNVEV (reference sequence). The CDR3 is 14 amino acids. The CDR3 sequence: CASRTSGRVETQYF.

J is TRBJ1-4 and V is TRBV6-6. The germline CDR1 and CDR2 sequences are MNHNY and SVGAGI (reference sequence). The CDR3 is 15 amino acids. The CDR3 here is CASNQVDTRGGKLFF.

The V and J genes are TRBV6-5 and TRBJ2-3; TCRdb calls TRBD1, which cannot be checked without DNA. CDR3 length: 14 residues. Germline V CDR1 and CDR2: MNHEY, SVGAGI. The CDR3 sequence is CASSHRTGEDTQYF.

This chain connects TRBV6-4 to TRBJ2-7; TCRdb proposes TRBD2, but this gene call is untestable without DNA. The CDR3 runs 12 residues. The germline CDR1 and CDR2 sequences are MRHNA and SNTAGT. CDR3 region: CASMRAGYEQYF.

By frequency, this clonotype is medium-sized. This chain joins TRBV15 and TRBJ2-7; with no DNA, the TCRdb D assignment of TRBD1 cannot be verified. The CDR3 has 14 residues. Looked up from germline, CDR1 is LNHNV and CDR2 is YYDKDF (reference sequence). The CDR3 spells CATSRGDSAYEQYF.

The V gene is TRBV30, the J gene TRBJ1-5; TCRdb's D gene call, TRBD1, goes unchecked for lack of DNA. CDR3 length: 15 residues. Germline V gene data show CDR1 as GTSNPN and CDR2 as SVGIG (reference sequence). The CDR3 reads CAWSDEGKRNQPQHF. Full variable domain (remainder filled in from reference TRBV30 and TRBJ1-5): SQTIHQWPATLVQPVGSPLSLECTVEGTSNPNLYWYRQAAGRGLQLLFYSVGIGQISSEVPQNLSASRPQDRQFILSSKKLLLSDSGFYLCAWSDEGKRNQPQHFGDGTRLSIL.

The chain employs TRBV30 and TRBJ1-4; absent DNA, TCRdb's TRBD1 call cannot be checked. This CDR3 contains 14 residues. Germline V gene sequence: CDR1 GTSNPN, CDR2 SVGIG (reference sequence). CDR3 in amino acids: CAWSTGQGHEKLFF.